This TCR beta chain was found in a study of OX40 agonist ivuxolimab in advanced cancers. Study-level findings and limits: Low clonal expansion, among the lowest seen, marked partial responders at 0.1-3.0 mg/kg.

A remark on this clone: Its antigen is not identified.

No patient had autoimmune disease or received systemic immunosuppression. This CDR3 comprises 15 residues. The V and J ends lost 7 bases and 2 bases, in that order; junction bases with no gene match: 9. The germline V gene encodes CDR1 MNHEY and CDR2 SMNVEV (reference sequence). Produced via immunoSEQ multiplex PCR; TCRdb's table is partial and in-frame only. The sample has tens of thousands of clones; roughly four fifths are singletons. This receptor was taken from an adult with an advanced solid tumor such as melanoma, head and neck, liver or kidney cancer. The chain carries TRBV27 and TRBJ2-7; 9 nucleotides match TRBD1. Specimen: CD4+ or CD8+ T cells sorted from blood, collected in a trial of the OX40 agonist ivuxolimab. CDR3 DNA sequence: TGTGCCAGCACCCAGGGACAGGGTCTACCCTACGAGCAGTACTTC. Protein product: CASTQGQGLPYEQYF.